Given below is one T cell receptor beta chain in context. The sample belongs to a study of control samples from healthy donors and cancer patients. Germline CDR1 reads SEHNR; CDR2 reads FQNEAQ (reference sequence). This CDR3 is 14 amino acids long. V trimming: 5 bases; J trimming: 5 bases; junction bases outside the gene matches: 3. Profiled with immunoSEQ multiplex PCR; TCRdb holds only in-frame clones, not every one. The sample records almost 85,000 clones, around 94% being singletons. The chain uses TRBV7-9 and TRBJ2-5; TRBD2 aligns across 12 bases. Sequenced material: blood. This TCR was sampled from a woman aged 18-30 years in good health. CDR3 bases: TGTGCCAGCAGCGTCGGGACTAGCGGGGAGACCCAGTACTTC. Translating it yields CASSVGTSGETQYF.